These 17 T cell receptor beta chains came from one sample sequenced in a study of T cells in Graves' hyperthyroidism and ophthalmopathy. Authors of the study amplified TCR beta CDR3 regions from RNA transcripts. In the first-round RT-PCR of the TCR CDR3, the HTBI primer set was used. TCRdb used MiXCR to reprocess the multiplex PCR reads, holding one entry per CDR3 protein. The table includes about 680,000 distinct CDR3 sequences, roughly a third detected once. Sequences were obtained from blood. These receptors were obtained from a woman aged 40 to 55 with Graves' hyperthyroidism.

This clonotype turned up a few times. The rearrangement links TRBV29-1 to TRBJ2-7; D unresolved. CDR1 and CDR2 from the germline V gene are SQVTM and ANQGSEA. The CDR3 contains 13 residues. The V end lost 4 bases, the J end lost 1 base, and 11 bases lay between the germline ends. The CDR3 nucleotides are TGCAGCGTTGTTCGTGGAAAATCCTACGAGCAGTACTTC. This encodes CSVVRGKSYEQYF.

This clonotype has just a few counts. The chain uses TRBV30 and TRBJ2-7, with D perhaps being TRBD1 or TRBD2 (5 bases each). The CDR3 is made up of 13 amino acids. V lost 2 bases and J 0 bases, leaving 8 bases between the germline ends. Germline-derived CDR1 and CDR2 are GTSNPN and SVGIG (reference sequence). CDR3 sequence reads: CAWSSGSSYEQYF. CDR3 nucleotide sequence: TGTGCCTGGAGTTCAGGGAGCTCCTACGAGCAGTACTTC.

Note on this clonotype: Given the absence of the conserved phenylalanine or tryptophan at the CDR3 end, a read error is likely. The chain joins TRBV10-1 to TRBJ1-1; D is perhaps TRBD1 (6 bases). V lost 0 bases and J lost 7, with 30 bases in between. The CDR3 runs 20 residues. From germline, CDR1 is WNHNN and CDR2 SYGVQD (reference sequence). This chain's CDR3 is CASSESKLSKQGVLLGEAFS. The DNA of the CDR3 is TGCGCCAGCAGTGAGTCGAAGCTCTCCAAACAGGGAGTACTTTTAGGTGAAGCTTTCTCT.

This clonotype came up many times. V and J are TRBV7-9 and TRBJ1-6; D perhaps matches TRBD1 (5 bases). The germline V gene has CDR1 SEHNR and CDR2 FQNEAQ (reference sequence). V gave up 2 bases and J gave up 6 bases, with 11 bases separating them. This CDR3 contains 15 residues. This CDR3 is CASSLSGTTNSPLHF. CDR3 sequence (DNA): TGTGCCAGCAGCTTAAGTGGGACCACTAATTCACCCCTCCACTTT.

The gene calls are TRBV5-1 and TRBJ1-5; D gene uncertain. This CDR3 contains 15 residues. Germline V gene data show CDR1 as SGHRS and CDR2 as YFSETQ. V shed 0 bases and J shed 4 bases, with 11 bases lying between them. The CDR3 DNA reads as TGCGCCAGCAGCTTGGGTACAGACATTAATCAGCCCCAGCATTTT. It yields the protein CASSLGTDINQPQHF.

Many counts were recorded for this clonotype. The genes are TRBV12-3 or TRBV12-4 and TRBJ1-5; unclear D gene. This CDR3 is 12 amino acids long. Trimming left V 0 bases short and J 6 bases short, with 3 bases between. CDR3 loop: CASSLAPQPQHF. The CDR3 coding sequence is TGTGCCAGCAGTTTAGCCCCTCAGCCCCAGCATTTT.

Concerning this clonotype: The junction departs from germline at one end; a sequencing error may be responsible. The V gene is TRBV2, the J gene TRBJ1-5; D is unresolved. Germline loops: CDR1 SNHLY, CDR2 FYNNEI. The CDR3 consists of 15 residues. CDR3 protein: CVSSPLVVSNQPQHF. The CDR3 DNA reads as TGCGTCAGCAGCCCCCTTGTGGTAAGCAATCAGCCCCAGCATTTT. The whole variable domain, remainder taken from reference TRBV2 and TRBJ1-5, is EPEVTQTPSHQVTQMGQEVILRCVPISNHLYFYWYRQILGQKVEFLVSFYNNEISEKSEIFDDQFSVERPDGSNFTLKIRSTKLEDSAMYFCVSSPLVVSNQPQHFGDGTRLSIL.

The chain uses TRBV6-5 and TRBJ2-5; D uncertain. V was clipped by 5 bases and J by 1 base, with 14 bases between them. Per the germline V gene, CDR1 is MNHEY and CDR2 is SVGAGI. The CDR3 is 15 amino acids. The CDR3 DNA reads TGTGCCAGCAGTACCCGCGACCTACTCCAAGAGACCCAGTACTTC. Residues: CASSTRDLLQETQYF.

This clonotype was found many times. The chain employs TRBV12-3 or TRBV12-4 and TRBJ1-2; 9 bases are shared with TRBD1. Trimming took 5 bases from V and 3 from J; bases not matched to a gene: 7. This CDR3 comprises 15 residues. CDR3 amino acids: CASSLGRQGDYGYTF. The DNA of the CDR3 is TGTGCCAGCAGTCTCGGCCGACAGGGGGACTATGGCTACACCTTC.

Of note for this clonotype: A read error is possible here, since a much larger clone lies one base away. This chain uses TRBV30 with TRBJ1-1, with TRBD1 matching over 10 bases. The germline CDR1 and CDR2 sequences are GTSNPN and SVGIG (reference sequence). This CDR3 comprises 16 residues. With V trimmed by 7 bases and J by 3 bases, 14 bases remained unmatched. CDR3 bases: TGTGCCTCCATGCGACAGGGGGCTTCTGGGGACACTGAAGCTTTCTTT. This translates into CASMRQGASGDTEAFF.

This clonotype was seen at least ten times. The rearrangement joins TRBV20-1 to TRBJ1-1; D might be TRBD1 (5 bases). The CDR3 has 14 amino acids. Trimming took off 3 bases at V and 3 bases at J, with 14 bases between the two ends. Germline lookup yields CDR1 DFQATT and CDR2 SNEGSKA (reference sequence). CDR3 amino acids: CSARAAEGDTEAFF. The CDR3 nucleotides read TGCAGTGCTAGGGCAGCGGAAGGGGACACTGAAGCTTTCTTT.

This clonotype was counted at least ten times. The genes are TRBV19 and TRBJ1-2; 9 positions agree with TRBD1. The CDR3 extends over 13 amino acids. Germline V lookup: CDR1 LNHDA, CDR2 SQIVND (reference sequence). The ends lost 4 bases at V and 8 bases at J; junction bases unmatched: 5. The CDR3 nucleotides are TGTGCCAGTAGTAAAGGGACAGGGAAGGGCTACACCTTC. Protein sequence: CASSKGTGKGYTF.

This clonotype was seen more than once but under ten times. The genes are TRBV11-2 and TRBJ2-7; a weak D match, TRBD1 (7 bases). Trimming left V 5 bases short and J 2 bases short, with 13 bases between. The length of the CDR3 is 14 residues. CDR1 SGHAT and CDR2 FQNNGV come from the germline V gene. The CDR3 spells CASSAGGGAYEQYF. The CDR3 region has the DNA TGTGCCAGCAGCGCCGGAGGGGGCGCCTACGAGCAGTACTTC.

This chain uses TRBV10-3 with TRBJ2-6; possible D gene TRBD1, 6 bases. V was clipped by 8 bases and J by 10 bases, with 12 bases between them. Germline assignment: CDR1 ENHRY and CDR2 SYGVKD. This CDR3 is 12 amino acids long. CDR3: CAIGAGENVLTF. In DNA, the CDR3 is TGTGCCATCGGGGCAGGGGAGAACGTCCTGACTTTC.

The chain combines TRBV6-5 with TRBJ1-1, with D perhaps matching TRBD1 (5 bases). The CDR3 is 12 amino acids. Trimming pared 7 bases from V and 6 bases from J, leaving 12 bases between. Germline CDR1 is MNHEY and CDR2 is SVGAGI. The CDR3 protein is CASTHGGSEAFF. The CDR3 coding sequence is TGTGCCAGCACCCACGGGGGGTCTGAAGCTTTCTTT.

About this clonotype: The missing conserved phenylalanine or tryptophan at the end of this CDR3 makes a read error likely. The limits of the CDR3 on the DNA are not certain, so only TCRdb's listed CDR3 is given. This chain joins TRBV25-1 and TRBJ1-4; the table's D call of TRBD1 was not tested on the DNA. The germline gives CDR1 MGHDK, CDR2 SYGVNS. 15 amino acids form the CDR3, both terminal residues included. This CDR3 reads CASSQGVPAGEKLFS.

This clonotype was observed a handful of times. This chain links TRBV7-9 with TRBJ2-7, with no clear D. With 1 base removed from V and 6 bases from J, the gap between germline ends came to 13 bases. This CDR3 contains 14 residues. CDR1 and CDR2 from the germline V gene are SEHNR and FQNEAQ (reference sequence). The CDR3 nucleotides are TGTGCCAGCAGCTTAGAGGGTGCTAACTCCGAGCAGTACTTC. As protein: CASSLEGANSEQYF.